These T cell receptor beta chains were read from a single sample in a study of blood T cells in healthy people across ages. TCRdb reprocessed the 5' RACE reads with MiXCR, giving one entry per CDR3 protein. This sample has roughly 1,500,000 distinct CDR3 sequences; roughly a third occur once, and the top ten carry about 10%. Sequencing was done on a sample of blood. The receptors shown here come from a woman aged 25-40 years in good health. The CDR3 runs from the conserved cysteine through the conserved F or W. The order of the fields is D gene, J gene, V gene, clone size, CDR3 protein, CDR3 DNA. A D gene is named only where the DNA matches it firmly. Clone size is given for some rows only: seen once, a few or many times, or a class if the clone is expanded.

-,TRBJ2-5,TRBV27,-,CASSVTGTQETRYF,TGTGCCAGCAGCGTAACCGGGACGCAGGAGACCCGGTACTTC
-,TRBJ2-7,TRBV25-1,few,CASSVSSPRYEQYF,TGTGCCAGCAGTGTTAGTTCTCCCCGCTACGAGCAGTACTTC
-,TRBJ1-1,TRBV7-9,-,CASSYIRGGTEAFF,TGTGCCAGCAGCTACATCAGGGGTGGCACTGAAGCTTTCTTT
TRBD2,TRBJ2-7,TRBV15,-,CATSSPGGLEQYF,TGTGCCACCAGCAGCCCCGGGGGGTTGGAGCAGTACTTC
TRBD2,TRBJ2-5,TRBV28,-,CASSPGGESETQYF,TGTGCCAGCAGTCCGGGGGGGGAATCAGAGACCCAGTACTTC
-,TRBJ2-1,TRBV20-1,-,CSARGKGGHGGEQFF,TGCAGTGCTAGAGGCAAGGGGGGGCACGGGGGTGAGCAGTTCTTC
-,TRBJ1-2,TRBV9,few,CASSVEKGGGYTF,TGTGCCAGCAGCGTCGAAAAGGGCGGGGGCTACACCTTC
TRBD2,TRBJ2-3,TRBV11-1,-,CASSRKRETTDTQYF,TGTGCCAGCAGCAGGAAGCGGGAAACCACAGATACGCAGTATTTT
-,TRBJ1-6,TRBV20-1,-,CSANQYRNSPLHF,TGCAGTGCTAATCAGTACCGGAATTCACCCCTCCACTTT
-,TRBJ2-7,TRBV28,many,CASSSYYEQYF,TGTGCCAGCAGCTCATACTACGAGCAGTACTTC
-,TRBJ2-3,TRBV28,-,CASSSSRRGLVADTQYF,TGTGCCAGCAGTTCCTCCCGGAGGGGTCTAGTCGCAGATACGCAGTATTTT
-,TRBJ2-1,TRBV15,-,CASREGGNNEQFF,TGTGCCTCCCGGGAAGGGGGTAACAATGAGCAGTTCTTC
TRBD1,TRBJ2-5,TRBV7-9,few,CASSQRQGAETQYF,TGTGCCAGCAGCCAAAGACAGGGGGCCGAGACCCAGTACTTC
TRBD1,TRBJ1-2,TRBV10-3,-,CAIRWDRADGYTF,TGTGCCATCCGTTGGGACAGAGCAGATGGCTACACCTTC
TRBD1,TRBJ2-7,TRBV29-1,many,CSVQGGQGGPYEQYF,TGCAGCGTACAAGGGGGACAGGGGGGACCCTACGAGCAGTACTTC
-,TRBJ2-7,TRBV27,-,CASRGAGQNSYEQYF,TGTGCCAGCAGGGGGGCGGGACAGAACTCCTACGAGCAGTACTTC
TRBD2,TRBJ2-4,TRBV5-5,few,CASRVAGGPKNIQYF,TGTGCCAGCAGGGTAGCGGGAGGGCCCAAAAACATTCAGTACTTC
-,TRBJ2-7,TRBV10-1,few,CASSESALEQYF,TGCGCCAGCAGTGAGTCTGCACTCGAGCAGTACTTC
-,TRBJ1-4,TRBV5-6,-,CASRSFQSGTNEKLFF,TGTGCCAGCAGGTCGTTCCAGTCTGGAACTAATGAAAAACTGTTTTTT
-,TRBJ2-2,TRBV3-1,-,CASSQSIPGELFF,TGTGCCAGCAGCCAAAGCATCCCCGGGGAGCTGTTTTTT
-,TRBJ1-2,TRBV7-9,few,CASSSGGGVYGYTF,TGTGCCAGCAGCTCGGGAGGGGGTGTCTATGGCTACACCTTC
-,TRBJ2-7,TRBV27,few,CASSLFVGATYEQYF,TGTGCCAGCAGTTTATTCGTGGGAGCGACCTACGAGCAGTACTTC
-,TRBJ2-1,TRBV15,few,CATSRDTYNEQFF,TGTGCCACCAGCAGAGACACGTACAATGAGCAGTTCTTC
TRBD1,TRBJ1-2,TRBV12-3/TRBV12-4,few,CASSLTGANEIGYTF,TGTGCCAGCAGTTTAACAGGGGCGAACGAAATTGGCTACACCTTC
TRBD2,TRBJ2-1,TRBV7-8,few,CASSLVGASGRGNEQFF,TGTGCCAGCAGCTTAGTAGGAGCTAGCGGGAGAGGAAATGAGCAGTTCTTC
-,TRBJ2-3,TRBV10-3,many,CAISGGPPPDTQYF,TGTGCCATCAGTGGAGGACCGCCTCCAGATACGCAGTATTTT
-,TRBJ1-5,TRBV12-3/TRBV12-4,many,CASSRHQIRRERMGYQPQHF,TGTGCCAGCAGCCGACACCAAATACGTCGGGAGAGAATGGGCTATCAGCCCCAGCATTTT
-,TRBJ2-1,TRBV4-1,few,CASSQVRGLRFDNEQFF,TGCGCCAGCAGCCAAGTTCGTGGACTAAGGTTTGACAATGAGCAGTTCTTC
-,TRBJ1-4,TRBV28,-,CASRDPGGGEKLFF,TGTGCCAGCAGAGACCCGGGAGGGGGAGAAAAACTGTTTTTT
-,TRBJ2-3,TRBV9,-,CASSVVSPADTQYF,TGTGCCAGCAGCGTAGTCTCCCCTGCAGATACGCAGTATTTT
-,TRBJ2-5,TRBV9,many,CASSGLHGETQYF,TGTGCCAGCAGCGGCCTCCACGGGGAGACCCAGTACTTC
TRBD2,TRBJ2-2,TRBV27,-,CASSGLAGVNTGERFF,TGTGCCAGCAGCGGCCTAGCGGGAGTGAACACCGGGGAGCGGTTTTTT
-,TRBJ2-4,TRBV10-3,-,CAIGEGIAYEQYF,TGTGCCATCGGTGAGGGTATAGCCTACGAGCAGTATTTC
TRBD2,TRBJ2-1,TRBV4-1,-,CASSPQLADASAYNEQFF,TGCGCCAGCAGCCCCCAGCTAGCGGACGCCTCGGCCTACAATGAGCAGTTCTTC
-,TRBJ1-2,TRBV20-1,few,CSARDPITDRYYGYTF,TGCAGTGCTAGAGACCCCATCACCGACAGATACTATGGCTACACCTTC
TRBD2,TRBJ2-1,TRBV27,-,CASGPGLGKNEQFF,TGTGCCAGCGGACCGGGACTAGGAAAGAATGAGCAGTTCTTC
-,TRBJ1-1,TRBV29-1,-,CSSQQGLNTEAFF,TGCAGCAGTCAACAGGGACTGAACACTGAAGCTTTCTTT
-,TRBJ2-1,TRBV24-1,few,CATSDSPGYGEQFF,TGTGCCACCAGTGATTCCCCGGGGTACGGTGAGCAGTTCTTC
-,TRBJ2-1,TRBV20-1,-,CSAAKEEGGRGDEQFF,TGCAGTGCGGCTAAAGAGGAGGGGGGGAGGGGTGATGAGCAGTTCTTC
-,TRBJ1-1,TRBV19,-,CASRVRTEAFF,TGTGCCAGTCGGGTACGGACTGAAGCTTTCTTT
-,TRBJ1-2,TRBV20-1,-,CSARAATLYGYTF,TGCAGTGCTAGGGCGGCGACCCTCTATGGCTACACCTTC
TRBD2,TRBJ2-7,TRBV5-6,few,CASSSLAGTSYEQYF,TGTGCCAGCAGTTCACTAGCGGGGACCTCCTACGAGCAGTACTTC
TRBD1,TRBJ2-5,TRBV9,-,CASSATSGTVLGETQYF,TGTGCCAGCAGCGCCACATCCGGGACAGTCCTTGGAGAGACCCAGTACTTC
TRBD2,TRBJ2-1,TRBV20-1,-,CSAGGRGDKNNEQFF,TGCAGTGCCGGAGGGCGGGGGGACAAAAACAATGAGCAGTTCTTC
TRBD1,TRBJ1-1,TRBV10-3,-,CAISEQDRARAGTEAFF,TGTGCCATCAGTGAACAGGACAGGGCCCGAGCGGGCACTGAAGCTTTCTTT
-,TRBJ2-3,TRBV15,few,CATRGEGEADTQYF,TGTGCCACCAGGGGCGAGGGGGAGGCAGATACGCAGTATTTT
-,TRBJ2-5,TRBV28,-,CASSPAPLEETQYF,TGTGCCAGCAGCCCCGCCCCCCTGGAAGAGACCCAGTACTTC
-,TRBJ2-7,TRBV28,-,CASSFSPCEQYF,TGTGCCAGCAGTTTCAGTCCGTGCGAGCAGTACTTC
-,TRBJ2-6,TRBV4-2,-,CASSQVVGASKSGANVLTF,TGTGCCAGCAGCCAAGTGGTGGGGGCGAGTAAGTCCGGGGCCAACGTCCTGACTTTC
TRBD1,TRBJ1-3,TRBV5-1,-,CASSLGTGGSLSSGNTIYF,TGCGCCAGCAGCTTGGGGACAGGGGGCTCCTTGAGCTCTGGAAACACCATATATTTT
TRBD1,TRBJ1-5,TRBV7-2,many,CASSLDRVTAQPQHF,TGTGCCAGCAGCTTGGACAGGGTTACGGCTCAGCCCCAGCATTTT
TRBD1,TRBJ2-5,TRBV6-2/TRBV6-3,few,CASSHTGVPGETQYF,TGTGCCAGCAGTCATACAGGGGTCCCTGGAGAGACCCAGTACTTC
TRBD1,TRBJ1-4,TRBV20-1,few,CSAMDRGRDEKLFF,TGCAGTGCAATGGACAGGGGGCGGGATGAAAAACTGTTTTTT
TRBD1,TRBJ2-1,TRBV29-1,many,CSARDRDDNEQFF,TGCAGCGCCCGGGACAGGGACGACAATGAGCAGTTCTTC